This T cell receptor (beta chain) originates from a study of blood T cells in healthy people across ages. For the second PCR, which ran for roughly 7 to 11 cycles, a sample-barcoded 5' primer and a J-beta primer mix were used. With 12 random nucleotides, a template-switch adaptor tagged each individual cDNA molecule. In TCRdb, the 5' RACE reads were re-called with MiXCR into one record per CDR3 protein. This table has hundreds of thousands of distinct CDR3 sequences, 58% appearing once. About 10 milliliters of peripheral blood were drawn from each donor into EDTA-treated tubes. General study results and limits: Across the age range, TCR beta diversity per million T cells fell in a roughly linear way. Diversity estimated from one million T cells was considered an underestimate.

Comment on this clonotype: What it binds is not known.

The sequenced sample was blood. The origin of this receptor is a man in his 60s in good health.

The CDR3 DNA sequence: TGTGCCAGCAGCTTCCCCATTGGGACAGACTCCTACGAGCAGTACTTC. It specifies CASSFPIGTDSYEQYF. V usage is TRBV7-2 and J usage is TRBJ2-5; 7 nucleotides match TRBD1. The assigned J gene may be wrong: the sequence end matches TRBJ2-7 better. The CDR3 consists of 16 residues. Germline-derived CDR1 and CDR2 are SGHTA and FQGNSA.